These 4 T cell receptor beta chains share one sample of origin, sequenced in a study of tumor-infiltrating lymphocytes in primary liver carcinoma (dated by TCRdb to about 2017). Without any cell sorting, total RNA and DNA were extracted together from around 18-30 mg of bulk tissue using the AllPrep DNA/RNA mini kit. Sequenced on an Illumina HiSeq 2500. Starting from about 500 ng total RNA, TCRbeta-specific cDNA was produced by reverse transcription with a constant-region primer and ProtoScript II reverse transcriptase. The TCRbeta libraries were prepared through three rounds of nested multiplex PCR following a slightly modified ARM-PCR procedure. The first two PCR rounds used multiplex TRBV1-TRBV30 forward primers with a Cbeta reverse primer, each for 10 cycles. TCRdb applied fastp at Q25 and MiXCR to the public reads, then kept only in-frame beta chains. Rows matching on CDR3 protein sequence are summarized as one entry with the most common DNA and genes. Present in this sample are around 32,000 distinct CDR3 sequences, 76% of which were seen just once. The top ten clonotypes cover 36% of the sample.

Sequencing used liver tumor tissue from sampling region 5. Interpreted using the paper, the cell subset or site label stands for: tumor region T5, tumor centre. Every receptor here comes from a man aged 40-55 years with primary liver carcinoma and hepatitis B virus infection.

Regarding this clonotype: Given the absence of the conserved phenylalanine or tryptophan at the CDR3 end, a read error is likely. The rearrangement joins TRBV12-3 or TRBV12-4 to TRBJ2-7, with TRBD1 matching over 7 bases. The CDR3 is 15 residues long. Here the CDR3 reads CASSMGTVGSYKQYS. Written as DNA, the CDR3 is TGTGCCAGCAGTATGGGGACAGTGGGGTCCTACAAGCAGTACTCC.

This clonotype was picked up a small number of times. It may be a read error: a sequence one base away is much more abundant. The V call is TRBV30, the J call TRBJ1-4, with 7 nucleotides matching TRBD1. This CDR3 is built from 14 residues. Germline CDR1 is GTSNPN and CDR2 is SVGIG (reference sequence). The DNA for the CDR3 is TGTGCCTGGAGCACGGGCCAGGGGGACGAAAAACTGGTTTTT. This gives the protein CAWSTGQGDEKLVF. Based on the CDR3 plus reference TRBV30 and TRBJ1-4, the full variable domain is SQTIHQWPATLVQPVGSPLSLECTVEGTSNPNLYWYRQAAGRGLQLLFYSVGIGQISSEVPQNLSASRPQDRQFILSSKKLLLSDSGFYLCAWSTGQGDEKLVFGSGTQLSVL.

Points on this clonotype: The conserved final phenylalanine or tryptophan is absent from the CDR3, which likely points to a read error. It is unclear where the CDR3 begins or ends on the DNA, so no DNA is shown, and the CDR3 is as TCRdb lists it. The V call is TRBV6-5, the J call TRBJ2-1; the D call in the table, TRBD2, was not verified against the DNA. Germline V gene lookup returns CDR1 MNHEY and CDR2 SVGAGI. Counting both end residues, the CDR3 totals 11 amino acids. The CDR3 loop reads CAIGRGTSKFV.

About this clonotype itself: A junction end diverges from the germline sequence, so it may reflect a read error. The chain links TRBV11-2 to TRBJ2-2; possible D gene TRBD2, 6 bases. This CDR3 region has 15 residues. The germline V gene encodes CDR1 SGHAT and CDR2 FQNNGV. The CDR3 DNA reads TGTGCCAGTAGGTTTGCGGGATCGAACACCGGGGAGTTGTTTTTT. Translating it yields CASRFAGSNTGELFF.